The rows below give T cell receptor beta chains drawn from one sample of a study of response to subunit inactivated influenza vaccine. TCRdb analysed the RT-PCR reads with MiXCR anew, one entry per CDR3 protein. Among some 600,000 distinct CDR3 sequences listed, about 14% were seen once. Sequencing used PBMCs from blood, obtained 14 to 15 days before vaccination. These TCRs come from a man between 50 and 59 years old who received an inactivated influenza vaccine. Both conserved end residues are part of each CDR3. A D gene is named only where the DNA matches it firmly. A row's size may be missing; if present it is once, few, many or a size class.

TRBV4-2,TRBJ2-5,NA,few,CASSQETRREETQYF,TGTGCCAGCAGCCAGGAAACTAGACGAGAAGAGACCCAGTACTTC
TRBV7-6,TRBJ2-1,NA,NA,CASSSGMLSYNEQFF,TGTGCCAGCAGTAGCGGAATGCTCTCCTACAATGAGCAGTTCTTC
TRBV6-1,TRBJ1-1,NA,few,CASSQGRFTEAFF,TGTGCCAGCAGTCAAGGACGGTTCACTGAAGCTTTCTTT
TRBV16,TRBJ2-5,NA,many,CASSQSRYSGETQYF,TGTGCCAGCAGCCAATCTCGCTATAGCGGAGAGACCCAGTACTTC
TRBV12-3/TRBV12-4,TRBJ2-3,TRBD2,many,CASSSYGLAGAYTDTQYF,TGTGCCAGCAGTTCCTACGGACTAGCGGGGGCCTACACAGATACGCAGTATTTT
TRBV10-3,TRBJ1-3,NA,NA,CAISESRGNTIYF,TGTGCCATCAGTGAGTCGCGTGGAAACACCATATATTTT
TRBV9,TRBJ2-6,NA,NA,CASSVGTGAGGANVLTF,TGTGCCAGCAGCGTAGGTACGGGGGCAGGTGGGGCCAACGTCCTGACTTTC
TRBV28,TRBJ2-7,NA,many,CASRVGNYEQYF,TGTGCCAGCAGGGTTGGTAATTACGAGCAGTACTTC
TRBV6-1,TRBJ1-5,TRBD1,NA,CASTQGNQPQHF,TGTGCCAGCACACAGGGGAATCAGCCCCAGCATTTT
TRBV9,TRBJ2-7,TRBD2,few,CASSVGGRGSRYEQYF,TGTGCCAGCAGCGTAGGAGGTCGCGGGAGCCGCTACGAGCAGTACTTC
TRBV5-1,TRBJ1-1,NA,NA,CASSLDHLRGAEAFF,TGCGCCAGCAGCTTGGATCATCTCAGGGGCGCTGAAGCTTTCTTT
TRBV12-3/TRBV12-4,TRBJ2-5,NA,few,CASSFRSGYQETQYF,TGTGCCAGCAGTTTCAGAAGCGGGTACCAAGAGACCCAGTACTTC
TRBV6-1,TRBJ2-1,NA,few,CASSRGQGTNEQFF,TGTGCCAGCAGCCGGGGGCAGGGTACGAATGAGCAGTTCTTC